The TCR beta chain described here comes from a study of OX40 agonist ivuxolimab in advanced cancers. The table came from immunoSEQ multiplex PCR; TCRdb's copy has only in-frame clones and leaves some out. This table has some 70,000 clones, more than 80% appearing once. Patients had blood sampled at baseline and again on cycle 4 day 1 and cycle 7 day 1. The CDR3 has 11 amino acids. Germline CDR1 and CDR2: KGHSH and LQKENI. Between the trimmed V and J ends, which lost 10 bases and 4 bases, there was a span of 10 bases. J is TRBJ1-1 and V is TRBV18; no firm D call. The receptor comes from an adult with an advanced solid tumor such as melanoma, head and neck, liver or kidney cancer. The sample consisted of CD4+ or CD8+ T cells sorted from blood, taken in a trial of the OX40 agonist ivuxolimab. CDR3 coding DNA: TGTGCCACCGGACGGAGCACTGAAGCTTTCTTT. Amino acid sequence: CATGRSTEAFF.